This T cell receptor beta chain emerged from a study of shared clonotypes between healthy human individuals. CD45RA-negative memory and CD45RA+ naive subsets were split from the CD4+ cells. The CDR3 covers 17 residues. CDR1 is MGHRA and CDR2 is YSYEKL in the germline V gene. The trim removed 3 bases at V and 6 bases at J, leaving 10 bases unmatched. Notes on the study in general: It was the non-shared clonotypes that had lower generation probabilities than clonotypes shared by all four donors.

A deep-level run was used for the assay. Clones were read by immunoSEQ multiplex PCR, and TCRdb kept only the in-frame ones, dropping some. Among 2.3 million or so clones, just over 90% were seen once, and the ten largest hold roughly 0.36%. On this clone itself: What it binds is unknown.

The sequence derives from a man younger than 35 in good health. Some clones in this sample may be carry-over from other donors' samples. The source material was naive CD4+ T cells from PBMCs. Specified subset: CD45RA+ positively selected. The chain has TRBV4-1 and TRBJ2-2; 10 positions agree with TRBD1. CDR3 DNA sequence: TGCGCCAGCAGCCATGCCGGGACAGGGGTTGTTGCCGGGGAGCTGTTTTTT. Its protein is CASSHAGTGVVAGELFF.